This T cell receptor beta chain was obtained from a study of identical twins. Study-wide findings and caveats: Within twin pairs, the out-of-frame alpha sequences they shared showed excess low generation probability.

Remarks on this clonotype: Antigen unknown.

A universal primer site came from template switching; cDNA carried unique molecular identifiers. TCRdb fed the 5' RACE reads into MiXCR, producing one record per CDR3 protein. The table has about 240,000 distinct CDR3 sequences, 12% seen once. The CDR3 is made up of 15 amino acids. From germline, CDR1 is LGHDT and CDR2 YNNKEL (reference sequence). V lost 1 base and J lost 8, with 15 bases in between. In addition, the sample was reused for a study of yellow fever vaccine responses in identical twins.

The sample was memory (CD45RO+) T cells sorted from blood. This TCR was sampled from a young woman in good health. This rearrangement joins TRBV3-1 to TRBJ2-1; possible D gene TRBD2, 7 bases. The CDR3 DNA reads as TGTGCCAGCAGCCAAGGTTTCGGGGGGCCCGATGAGCAGTTCTTC. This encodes CASSQGFGGPDEQFF.